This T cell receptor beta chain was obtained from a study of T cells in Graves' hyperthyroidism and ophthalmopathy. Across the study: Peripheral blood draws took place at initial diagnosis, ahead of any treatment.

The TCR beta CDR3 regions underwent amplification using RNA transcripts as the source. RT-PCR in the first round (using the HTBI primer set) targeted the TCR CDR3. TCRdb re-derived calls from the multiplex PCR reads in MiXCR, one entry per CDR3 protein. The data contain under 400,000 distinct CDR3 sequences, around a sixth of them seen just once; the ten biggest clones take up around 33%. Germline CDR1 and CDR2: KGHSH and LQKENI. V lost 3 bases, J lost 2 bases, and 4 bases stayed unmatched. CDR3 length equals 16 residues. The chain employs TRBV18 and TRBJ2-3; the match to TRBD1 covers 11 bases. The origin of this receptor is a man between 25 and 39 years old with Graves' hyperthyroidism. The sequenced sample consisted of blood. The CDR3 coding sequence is TGTGCCAGCTCACCGAGGACAGGGGGCCTCACAGATACGCAGTATTTT. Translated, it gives CASSPRTGGLTDTQYF.